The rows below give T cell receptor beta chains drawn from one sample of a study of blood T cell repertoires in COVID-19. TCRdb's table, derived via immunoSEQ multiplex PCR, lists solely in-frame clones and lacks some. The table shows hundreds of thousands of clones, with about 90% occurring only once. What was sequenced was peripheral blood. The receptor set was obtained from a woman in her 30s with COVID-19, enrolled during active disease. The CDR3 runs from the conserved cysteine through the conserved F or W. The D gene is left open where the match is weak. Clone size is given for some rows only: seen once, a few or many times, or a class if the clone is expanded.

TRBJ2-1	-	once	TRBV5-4	TGTGCCAGCAGCTTGGCCCACGGAGAGGAGCAGTTCTTC	CASSLAHGEEQFF
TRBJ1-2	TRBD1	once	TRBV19	TGTGCCAGTAGCGGGGGACAGGGCGTCTATGGCTACACCTTC	CASSGGQGVYGYTF
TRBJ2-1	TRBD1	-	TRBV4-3	TGCGCCAGCAGCCCAGGGGGTGTGGCAGGGTGGAACAATGAGCAGTTCTTC	CASSPGGVAGWNNEQFF
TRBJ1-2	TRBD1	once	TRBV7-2	TGTGCCAGACCCGAGGGGGCGCGACCGGGTGGCTACACCTTC	CARPEGARPGGYTF
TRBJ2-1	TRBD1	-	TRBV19	TGTGCCAGTAGTGCAAGCGGACAGGATGGGGATGAGCAGTTCTTC	CASSASGQDGDEQFF
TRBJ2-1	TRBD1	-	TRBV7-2	TGTGCCAGCAGCCGCGACAGGGTAAGGGAGTTCTTC	CASSRDRVREFF
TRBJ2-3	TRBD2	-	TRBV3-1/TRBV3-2	TGTGCCAGCAGCCAAGATTCGGTCGCGGGAGCGGGTCCCACAGATACGCAGTATTTT	CASSQDSVAGAGPTDTQYF
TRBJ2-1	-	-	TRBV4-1	TGCGCCAGCAGCCAAGGCGAACGGCAGGCGTTTAACAATGAGCAGTTCTTC	CASSQGERQAFNNEQFF
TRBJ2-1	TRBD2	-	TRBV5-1	TGCGCCAGCAGCTATGCTAGCGGGAGGGCCGGGTATGAGCAGTTCTTC	CASSYASGRAGYEQFF
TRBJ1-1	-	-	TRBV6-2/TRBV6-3	TGTGCCAGCAGTTACTCCGGCAGGGGAAACACTGAAGCTTTCTTT	CASSYSGRGNTEAFF
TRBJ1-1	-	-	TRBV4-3	TGCGCCAGCAGCTCAGGGGAAGGAACTGAAGCTTTCTTT	CASSSGEGTEAFF
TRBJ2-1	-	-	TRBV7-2	TGTGCCAGCAGCCTCGCTTGGAGCTCCTACAATGAGCAGTTCTTC	CASSLAWSSYNEQFF
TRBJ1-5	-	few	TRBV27	TGTGCCAGCAGTTTATCGATGGAGGCAAATCAGCCCCAGCATTTT	CASSLSMEANQPQHF
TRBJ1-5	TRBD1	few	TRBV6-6	TGTGCCAGCAGTTACGGAGGACAGGGGGGGATTCAGCCCCAGCATTTT	CASSYGGQGGIQPQHF
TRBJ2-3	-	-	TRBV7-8	TGTGCCAGCAGCCCTGGGGCGGCTAGCGTTGATCCAGATACGCAGTATTTT	CASSPGAASVDPDTQYF
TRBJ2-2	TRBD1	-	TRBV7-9	TGTGCCAGCAGCCCTCGGACAGGCCAAATGGGGCTGTTTTTT	CASSPRTGQMGLFF
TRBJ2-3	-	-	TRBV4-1	TGCGCCAGCAGCCACGGGCGGGGAAACACAGATACGCAGTATTTT	CASSHGRGNTDTQYF
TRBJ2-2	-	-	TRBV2	TGTGCCAGCAGGAGAACAGGGAGATGGGAGGGCCAAAGGGGCACCGGGGAGCTGTTTTTT	CASRRTGRWEGQRGTGELFF
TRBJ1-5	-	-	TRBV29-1	TGCAGCGTGGTTTGGGGCCTTAATCAGCCCCAGCATTTT	CSVVWGLNQPQHF
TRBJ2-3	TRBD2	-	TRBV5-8	TGTGCCAGCAGCTTGGAACTAGCGGGAGGACCAGATACGCAGTATTTT	CASSLELAGGPDTQYF
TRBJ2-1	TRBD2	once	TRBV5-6	TGTGCCAGCAGGCCGTGGGCGGGAGGAAATAACAATGAGCAGTTCTTC	CASRPWAGGNNNEQFF
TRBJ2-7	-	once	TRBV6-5	TGTGCCAGCAGGGTGACAGAGCTCGCGATCTACGAGCAGTACTTC	CASRVTELAIYEQYF
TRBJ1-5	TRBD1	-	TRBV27	TGTGCCAGCAGTCCAGGGGGAGGTCAGCCCCAGCATTTT	CASSPGGGQPQHF
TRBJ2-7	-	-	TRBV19	TGTGCCAGTAGTATAGAAGCCACCGGGACTGGTCCCTACGAGCAGTACTTC	CASSIEATGTGPYEQYF
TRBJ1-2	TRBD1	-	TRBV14	TGTGCCAGCAGCTTGGGACAGGTGGTGGACACCTTC	CASSLGQVVDTF
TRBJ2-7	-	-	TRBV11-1	TGTGCCAGCAGCTTTGTCAGGGACGGGAGCGAGCAGTACTTC	CASSFVRDGSEQYF
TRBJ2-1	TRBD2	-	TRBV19	TGTGCCAGTACCGACGCGGGGGGGCGCCACAATGAGCAGTTCTTC	CASTDAGGRHNEQFF
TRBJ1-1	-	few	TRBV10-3	TGTGCCATCAGCGAGGAAGGCAGGACTGAAGCTTTCTTT	CAISEEGRTEAFF
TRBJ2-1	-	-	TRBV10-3	TGTGCCATCAGTGATACGGGGGATCCCTACAATGAGCAGTTCTTC	CAISDTGDPYNEQFF